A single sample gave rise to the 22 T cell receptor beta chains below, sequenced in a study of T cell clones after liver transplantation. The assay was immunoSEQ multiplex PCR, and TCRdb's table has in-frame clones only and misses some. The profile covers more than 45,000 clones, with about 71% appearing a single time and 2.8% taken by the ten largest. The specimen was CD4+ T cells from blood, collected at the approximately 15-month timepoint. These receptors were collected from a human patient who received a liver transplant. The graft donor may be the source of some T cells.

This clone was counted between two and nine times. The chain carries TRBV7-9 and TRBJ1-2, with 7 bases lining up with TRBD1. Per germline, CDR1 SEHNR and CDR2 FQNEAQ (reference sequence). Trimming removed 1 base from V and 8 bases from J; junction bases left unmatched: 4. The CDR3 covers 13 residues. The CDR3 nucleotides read TGTGCCAGCAGCTTAGTGGGGACAGAAGGCTACACCTTC. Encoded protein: CASSLVGTEGYTF.

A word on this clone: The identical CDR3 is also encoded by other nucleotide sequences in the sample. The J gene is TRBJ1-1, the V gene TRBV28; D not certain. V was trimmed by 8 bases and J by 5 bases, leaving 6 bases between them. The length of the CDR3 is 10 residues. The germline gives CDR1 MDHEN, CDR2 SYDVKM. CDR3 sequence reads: CASGWTEAFF. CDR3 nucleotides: TGTGCCAGCGGCTGGACTGAAGCTTTCTTT.

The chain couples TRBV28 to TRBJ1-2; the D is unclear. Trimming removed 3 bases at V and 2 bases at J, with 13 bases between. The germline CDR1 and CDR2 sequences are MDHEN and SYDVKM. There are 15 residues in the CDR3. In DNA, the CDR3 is TGTGCCAGCAGTTTCGCTGGACCGCGGAACTATGGCTACACCTTC. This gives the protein CASSFAGPRNYGYTF.

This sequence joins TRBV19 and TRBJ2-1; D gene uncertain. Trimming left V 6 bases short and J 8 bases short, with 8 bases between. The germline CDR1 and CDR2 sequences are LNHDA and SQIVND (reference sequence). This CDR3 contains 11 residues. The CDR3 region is CASRFRHEQFF. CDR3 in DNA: TGTGCCAGTAGGTTCAGGCATGAGCAGTTCTTC.

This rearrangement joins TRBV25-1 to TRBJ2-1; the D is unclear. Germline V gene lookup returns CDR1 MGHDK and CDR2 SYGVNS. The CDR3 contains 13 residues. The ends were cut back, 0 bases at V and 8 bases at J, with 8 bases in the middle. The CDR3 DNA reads TGTGCCAGCAGTGAATATCGGGCCCATGAGCAGTTCTTC. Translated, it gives CASSEYRAHEQFF.

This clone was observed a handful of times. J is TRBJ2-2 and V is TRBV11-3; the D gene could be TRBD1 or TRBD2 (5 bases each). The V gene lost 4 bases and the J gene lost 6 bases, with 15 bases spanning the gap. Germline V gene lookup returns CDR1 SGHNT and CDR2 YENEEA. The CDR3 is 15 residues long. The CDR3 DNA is TGTGCCAGCAGCTCCAAAGGGGTGGAGGCCGGGGAGCTGTTTTTT. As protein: CASSSKGVEAGELFF.

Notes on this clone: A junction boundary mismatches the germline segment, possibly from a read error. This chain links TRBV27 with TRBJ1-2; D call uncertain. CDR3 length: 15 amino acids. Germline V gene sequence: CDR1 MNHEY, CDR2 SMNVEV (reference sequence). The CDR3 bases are TGTGCCAGCAGTTTATCCCAGCGTCTTAACTATGGCTACGCCTTC. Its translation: CASSLSQRLNYGYAF.

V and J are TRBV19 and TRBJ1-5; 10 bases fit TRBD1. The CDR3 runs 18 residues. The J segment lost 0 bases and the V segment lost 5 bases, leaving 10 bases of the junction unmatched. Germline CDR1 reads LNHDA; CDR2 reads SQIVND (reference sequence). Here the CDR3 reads CASSSRTGGVYSNQPQHF. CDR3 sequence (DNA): TGTGCCAGTAGTTCAAGGACAGGGGGGGTATATAGCAATCAGCCCCAGCATTTT. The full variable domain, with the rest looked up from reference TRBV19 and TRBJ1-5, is DGGITQSPKYLFRKEGQNVTLSCEQNLNHDAMYWYRQDPGQGLRLIYYSQIVNDFQKGDIAEGYSVSREKKESFPLTVTSAQKNPTAFYLCASSSRTGGVYSNQPQHFGDGTRLSIL.

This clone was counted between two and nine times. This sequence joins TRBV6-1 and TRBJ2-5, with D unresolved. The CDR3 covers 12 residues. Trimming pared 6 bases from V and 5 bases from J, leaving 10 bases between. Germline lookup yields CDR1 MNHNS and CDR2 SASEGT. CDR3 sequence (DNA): TGTGCCAGCAGGGTGGGTGGGGAGACCCAGTACTTC. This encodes CASRVGGETQYF.

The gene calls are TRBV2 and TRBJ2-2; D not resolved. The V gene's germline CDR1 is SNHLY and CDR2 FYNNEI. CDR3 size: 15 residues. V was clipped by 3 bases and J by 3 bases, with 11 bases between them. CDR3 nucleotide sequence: TGTGCCAGCAGTGAGACACGGACGGACACCGGGGAGCTGTTTTTT. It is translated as CASSETRTDTGELFF.

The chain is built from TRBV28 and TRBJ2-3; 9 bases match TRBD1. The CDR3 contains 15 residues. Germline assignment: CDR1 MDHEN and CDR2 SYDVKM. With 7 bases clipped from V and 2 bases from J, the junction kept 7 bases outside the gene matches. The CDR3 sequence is CASTEQGAPTDTQYF. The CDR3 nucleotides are TGTGCCAGCACCGAACAGGGGGCGCCCACAGATACGCAGTATTTT.

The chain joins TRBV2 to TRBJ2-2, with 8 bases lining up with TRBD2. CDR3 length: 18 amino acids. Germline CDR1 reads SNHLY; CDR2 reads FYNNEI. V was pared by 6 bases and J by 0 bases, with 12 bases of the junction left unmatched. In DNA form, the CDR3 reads TGTGCCAGCAGGGGGACTAGACCGGACTATACGAACACCGGGGAGCTGTTTTTT. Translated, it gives CASRGTRPDYTNTGELFF.

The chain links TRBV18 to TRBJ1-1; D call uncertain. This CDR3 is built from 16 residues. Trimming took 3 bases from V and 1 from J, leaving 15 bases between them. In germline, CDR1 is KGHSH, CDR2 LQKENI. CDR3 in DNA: TGTGCCAGCTCACCCACGGCACCCGCGGGGAACACTGAAGCTTTCTTT. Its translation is CASSPTAPAGNTEAFF.

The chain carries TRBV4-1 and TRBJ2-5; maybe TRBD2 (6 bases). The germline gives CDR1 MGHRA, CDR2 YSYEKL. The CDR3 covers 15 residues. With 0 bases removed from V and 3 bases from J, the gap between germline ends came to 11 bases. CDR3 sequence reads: CASSQEGGPEETQYF. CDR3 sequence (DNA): TGCGCCAGCAGCCAAGAAGGAGGGCCCGAAGAGACCCAGTACTTC.

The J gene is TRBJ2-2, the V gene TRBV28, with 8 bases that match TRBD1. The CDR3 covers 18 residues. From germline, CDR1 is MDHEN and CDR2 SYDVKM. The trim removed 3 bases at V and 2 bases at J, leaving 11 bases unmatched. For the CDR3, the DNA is TGTGCCAGCAGTTTCGACGCCCCCGGGACAGGAAACACCGGGGAGCTGTTTTTT. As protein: CASSFDAPGTGNTGELFF.

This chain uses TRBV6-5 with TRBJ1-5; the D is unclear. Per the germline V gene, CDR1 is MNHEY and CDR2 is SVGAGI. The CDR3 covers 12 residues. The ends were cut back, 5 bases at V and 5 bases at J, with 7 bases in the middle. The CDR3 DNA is TGTGCCAGCAGTCTCGGAGATCAGCCCCAGCATTTT. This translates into CASSLGDQPQHF.

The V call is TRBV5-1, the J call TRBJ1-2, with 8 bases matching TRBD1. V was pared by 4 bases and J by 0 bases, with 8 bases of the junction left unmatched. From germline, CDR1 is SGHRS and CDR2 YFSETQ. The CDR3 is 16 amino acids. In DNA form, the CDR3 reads TGCGCCAGCAGCCCCCGACAGGGGCGAGCTAACTATGGCTACACCTTC. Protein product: CASSPRQGRANYGYTF.

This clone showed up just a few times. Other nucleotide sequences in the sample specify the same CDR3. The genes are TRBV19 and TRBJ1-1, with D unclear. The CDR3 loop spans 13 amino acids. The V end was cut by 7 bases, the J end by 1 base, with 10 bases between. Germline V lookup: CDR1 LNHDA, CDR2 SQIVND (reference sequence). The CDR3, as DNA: TGTGCCAGTACCCTAGGAGGGAACACTGAAGCTTTCTTT. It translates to CASTLGGNTEAFF.

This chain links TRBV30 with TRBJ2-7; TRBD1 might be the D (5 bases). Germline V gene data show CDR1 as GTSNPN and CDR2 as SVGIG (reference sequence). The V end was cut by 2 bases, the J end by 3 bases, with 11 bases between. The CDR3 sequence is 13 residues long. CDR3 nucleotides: TGTGCCTGGAGTTCAATGGACAACTACGAGCAGTACTTC. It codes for CAWSSMDNYEQYF. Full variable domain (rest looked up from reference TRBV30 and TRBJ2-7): SQTIHQWPATLVQPVGSPLSLECTVEGTSNPNLYWYRQAAGRGLQLLFYSVGIGQISSEVPQNLSASRPQDRQFILSSKKLLLSDSGFYLCAWSSMDNYEQYFGPGTRLTVT.

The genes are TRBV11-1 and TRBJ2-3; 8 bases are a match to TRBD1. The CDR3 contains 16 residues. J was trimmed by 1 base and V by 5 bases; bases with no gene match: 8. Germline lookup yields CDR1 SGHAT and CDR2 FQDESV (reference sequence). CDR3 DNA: TGTGCCAGCAGCCGGGCAGGGGGCGCGGGCACAGATACGCAGTATTTT. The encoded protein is CASSRAGGAGTDTQYF.

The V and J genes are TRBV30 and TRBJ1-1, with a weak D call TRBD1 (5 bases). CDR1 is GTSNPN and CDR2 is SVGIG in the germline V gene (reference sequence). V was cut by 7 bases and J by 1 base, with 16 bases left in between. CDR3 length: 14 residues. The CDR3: CASTTGGGNTEAFF. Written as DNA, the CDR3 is TGTGCCTCTACAACGGGGGGAGGGAACACTGAAGCTTTCTTT.

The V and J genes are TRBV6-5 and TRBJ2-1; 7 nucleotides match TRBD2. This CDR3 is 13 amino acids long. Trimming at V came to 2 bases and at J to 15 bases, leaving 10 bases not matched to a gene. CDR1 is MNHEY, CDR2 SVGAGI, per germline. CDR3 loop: CASSYEQKRERFF. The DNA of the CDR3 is TGTGCCAGCAGTTACGAACAGAAGCGGGAAAGGTTCTTC.